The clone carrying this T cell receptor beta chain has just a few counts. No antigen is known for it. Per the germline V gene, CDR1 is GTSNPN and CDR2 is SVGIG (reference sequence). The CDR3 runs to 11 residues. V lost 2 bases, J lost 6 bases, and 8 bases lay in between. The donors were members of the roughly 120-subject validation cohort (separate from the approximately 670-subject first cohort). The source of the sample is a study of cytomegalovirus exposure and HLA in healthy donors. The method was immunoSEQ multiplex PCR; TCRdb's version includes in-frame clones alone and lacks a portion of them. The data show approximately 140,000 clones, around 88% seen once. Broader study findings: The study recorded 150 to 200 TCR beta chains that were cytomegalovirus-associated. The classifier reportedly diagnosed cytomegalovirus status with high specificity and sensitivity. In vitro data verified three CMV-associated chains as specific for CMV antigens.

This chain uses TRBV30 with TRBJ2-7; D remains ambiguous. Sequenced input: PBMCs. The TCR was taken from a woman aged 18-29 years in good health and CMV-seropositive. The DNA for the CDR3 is TGTGCCTGGAGTCTCCGAGGCGAGCAGTACTTC. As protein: CAWSLRGEQYF.